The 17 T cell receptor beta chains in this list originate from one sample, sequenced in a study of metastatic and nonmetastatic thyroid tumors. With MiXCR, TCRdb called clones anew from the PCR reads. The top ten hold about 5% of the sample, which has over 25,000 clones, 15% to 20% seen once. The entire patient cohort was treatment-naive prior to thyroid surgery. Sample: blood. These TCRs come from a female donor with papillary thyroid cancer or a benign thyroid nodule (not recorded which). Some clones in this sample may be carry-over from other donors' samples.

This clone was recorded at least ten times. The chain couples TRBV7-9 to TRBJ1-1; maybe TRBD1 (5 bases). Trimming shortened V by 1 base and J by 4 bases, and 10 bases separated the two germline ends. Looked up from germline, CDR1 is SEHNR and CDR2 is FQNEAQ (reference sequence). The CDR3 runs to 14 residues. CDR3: CASSLEAGLTEAFF. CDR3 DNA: TGTGCCAGCAGCTTAGAAGCGGGGCTCACTGAAGCTTTCTTT.

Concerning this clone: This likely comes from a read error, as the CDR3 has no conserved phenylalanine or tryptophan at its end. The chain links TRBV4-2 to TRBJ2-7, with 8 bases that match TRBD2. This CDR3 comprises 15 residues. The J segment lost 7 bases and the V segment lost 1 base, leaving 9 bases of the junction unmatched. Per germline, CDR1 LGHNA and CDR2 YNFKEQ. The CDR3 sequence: CASSQGGTSLGEQYL. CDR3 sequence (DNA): TGTGCCAGCAGCCAAGGAGGGACTAGTTTAGGTGAGCAGTACCTC.

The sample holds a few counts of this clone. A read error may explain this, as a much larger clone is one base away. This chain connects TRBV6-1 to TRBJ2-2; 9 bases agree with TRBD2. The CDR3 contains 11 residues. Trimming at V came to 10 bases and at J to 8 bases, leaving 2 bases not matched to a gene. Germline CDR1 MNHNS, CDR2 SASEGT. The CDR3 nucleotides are TGTGCCATCAGCGGGGGGGGGGAGCTGTTTTTT. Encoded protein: CAISGGGELFF.

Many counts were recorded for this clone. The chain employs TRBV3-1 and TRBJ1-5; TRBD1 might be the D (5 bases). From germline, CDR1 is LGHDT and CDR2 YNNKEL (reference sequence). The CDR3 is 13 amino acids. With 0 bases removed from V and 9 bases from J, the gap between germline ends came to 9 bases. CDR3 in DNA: TGTGCCAGCAGCCAAGATCGGAGGGGGCCCCAGCATTTT. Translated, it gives CASSQDRRGPQHF. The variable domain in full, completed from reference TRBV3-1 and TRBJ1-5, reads DTAVSQTPKYLVTQMGNDKSIKCEQNLGHDTMYWYKQDSKKFLKIMFSYNNKELIINETVPNRFSPKSPDKAHLNLHINSLELGDSAVYFCASSQDRRGPQHFGDGTRLSIL.

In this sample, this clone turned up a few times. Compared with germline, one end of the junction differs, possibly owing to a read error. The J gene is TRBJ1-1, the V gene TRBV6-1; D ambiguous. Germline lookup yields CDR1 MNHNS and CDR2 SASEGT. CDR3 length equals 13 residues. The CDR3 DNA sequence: TGTGCCAGCAATGAACAACAAGCAGTTGAAGCTTTCTTT. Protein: CASNEQQAVEAFF.

This chain's CDR3 is CATGTGGADYGYTF. CDR3 DNA sequence: TGTGCCACCGGGACAGGGGGCGCAGACTATGGCTACACCTTC. The chain recombines TRBV30 with TRBJ1-2; 12 bases match TRBD1. The CDR3 contains 14 residues. Unmatched junction bases numbered 7, after V lost 8 bases and J lost 3 bases. CDR1 and CDR2 (germline): GTSNPN, SVGIG (reference sequence).

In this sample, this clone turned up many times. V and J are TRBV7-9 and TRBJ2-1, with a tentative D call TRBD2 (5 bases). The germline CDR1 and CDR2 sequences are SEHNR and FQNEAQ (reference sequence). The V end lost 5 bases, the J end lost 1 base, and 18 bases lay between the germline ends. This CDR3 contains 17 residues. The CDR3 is CASSPPLELESYNEQFF. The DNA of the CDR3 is TGTGCCAGCAGCCCCCCCCTCGAACTAGAATCCTACAATGAGCAGTTCTTC.

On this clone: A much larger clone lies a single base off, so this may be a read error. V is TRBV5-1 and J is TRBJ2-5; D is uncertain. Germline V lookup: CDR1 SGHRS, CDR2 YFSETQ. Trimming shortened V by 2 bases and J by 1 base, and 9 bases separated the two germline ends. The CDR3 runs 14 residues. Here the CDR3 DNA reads TGCGCCAGCAGCTTAGGGTGGGGCCAAGAGACCCAGTACTTC. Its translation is CASSLGWGQETQYF.

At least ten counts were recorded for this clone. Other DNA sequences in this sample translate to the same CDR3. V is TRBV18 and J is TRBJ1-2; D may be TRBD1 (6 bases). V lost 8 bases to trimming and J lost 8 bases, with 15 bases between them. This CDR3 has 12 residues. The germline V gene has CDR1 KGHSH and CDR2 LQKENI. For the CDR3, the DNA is TGTGCCAGCACACAGGGCCCTGGGGGCTACACCTTC. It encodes CASTQGPGGYTF.

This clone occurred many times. In DNA form, the CDR3 reads TGTGCCAGCAGCCAGCCGGGCCGGGGTCGGACCGGGGAGCTGTTTTTT. Amino acids: CASSQPGRGRTGELFF. V and J are TRBV6-1 and TRBJ2-2, with TRBD2 as a possible D gene (5 bases). The CDR3 totals 16 residues. The V gene's germline CDR1 is MNHNS and CDR2 SASEGT. Trimming left V 6 bases short and J 5 bases short, with 19 bases between.

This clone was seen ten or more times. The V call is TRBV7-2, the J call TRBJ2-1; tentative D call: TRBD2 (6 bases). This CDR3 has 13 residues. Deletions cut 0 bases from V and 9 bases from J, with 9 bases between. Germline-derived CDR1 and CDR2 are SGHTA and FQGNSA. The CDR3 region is CASSLAGSSEQFF. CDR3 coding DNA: TGTGCCAGCAGCTTAGCCGGGAGCAGTGAGCAGTTCTTC.

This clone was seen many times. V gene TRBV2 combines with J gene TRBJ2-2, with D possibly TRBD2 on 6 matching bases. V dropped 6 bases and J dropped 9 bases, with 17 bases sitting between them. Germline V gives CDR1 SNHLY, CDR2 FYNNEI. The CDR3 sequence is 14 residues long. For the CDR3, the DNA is TGTGCCAGCAGAAGGGGAGGCACGCCCCGGGAGCTGTTTTTT. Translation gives CASRRGGTPRELFF.

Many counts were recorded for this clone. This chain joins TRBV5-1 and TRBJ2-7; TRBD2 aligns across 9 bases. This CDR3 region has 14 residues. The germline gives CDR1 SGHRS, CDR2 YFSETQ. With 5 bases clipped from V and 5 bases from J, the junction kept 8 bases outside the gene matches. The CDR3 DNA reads TGCGCCAGCAGAGACCTAGCGGGAAGCGACGAGCAGTACTTC. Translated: CASRDLAGSDEQYF.

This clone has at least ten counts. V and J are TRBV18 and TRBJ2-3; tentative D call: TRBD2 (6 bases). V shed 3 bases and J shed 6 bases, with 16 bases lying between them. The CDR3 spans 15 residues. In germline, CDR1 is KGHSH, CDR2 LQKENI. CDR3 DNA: TGTGCCAGCTCACCTGTTGCGGGGACTCGGGATACGCAGTATTTT. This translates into CASSPVAGTRDTQYF. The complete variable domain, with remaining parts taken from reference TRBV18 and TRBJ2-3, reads NAGVMQNPRHLVRRRGQEARLRCSPMKGHSHVYWYRQLPEEGLKFMVYLQKENIIDESGMPKERFSAEFPKEGPSILRIQQVVRGDSAAYFCASSPVAGTRDTQYFGPGTRLTVL.

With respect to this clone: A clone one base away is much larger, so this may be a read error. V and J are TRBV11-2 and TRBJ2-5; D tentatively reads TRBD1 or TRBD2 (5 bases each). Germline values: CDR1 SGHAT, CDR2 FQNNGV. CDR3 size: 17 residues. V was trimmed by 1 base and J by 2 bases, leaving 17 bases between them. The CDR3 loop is CASSLVYRAWGQETQYF. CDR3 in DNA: TGTGCCAGCAGCTTAGTCTATCGAGCGTGGGGGCAAGAGACCCAGTACTTC. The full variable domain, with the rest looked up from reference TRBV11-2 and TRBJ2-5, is EAGVAQSPRYKIIEKRQSVAFWCNPISGHATLYWYQQILGQGPKLLIQFQNNGVVDDSQLPKDRFSAERLKGVDSTLKIQPAKLEDSAVYLCASSLVYRAWGQETQYFGPGTRLLVL.

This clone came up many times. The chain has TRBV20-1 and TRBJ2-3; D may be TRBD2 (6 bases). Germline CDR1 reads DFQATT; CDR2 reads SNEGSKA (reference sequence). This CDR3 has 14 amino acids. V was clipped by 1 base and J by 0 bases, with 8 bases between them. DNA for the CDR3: TGCAGTGCTAGAGGACTAGTCAGCACAGATACGCAGTATTTT. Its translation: CSARGLVSTDTQYF.

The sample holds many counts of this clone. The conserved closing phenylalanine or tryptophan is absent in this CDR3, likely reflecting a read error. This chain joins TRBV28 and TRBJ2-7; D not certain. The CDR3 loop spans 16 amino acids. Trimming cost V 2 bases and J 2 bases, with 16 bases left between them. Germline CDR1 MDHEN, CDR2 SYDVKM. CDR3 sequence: CASSLMGSPRTYEQYL. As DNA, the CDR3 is TGTGCCAGCAGTTTAATGGGCAGCCCTCGAACCTACGAGCAGTACCTC.